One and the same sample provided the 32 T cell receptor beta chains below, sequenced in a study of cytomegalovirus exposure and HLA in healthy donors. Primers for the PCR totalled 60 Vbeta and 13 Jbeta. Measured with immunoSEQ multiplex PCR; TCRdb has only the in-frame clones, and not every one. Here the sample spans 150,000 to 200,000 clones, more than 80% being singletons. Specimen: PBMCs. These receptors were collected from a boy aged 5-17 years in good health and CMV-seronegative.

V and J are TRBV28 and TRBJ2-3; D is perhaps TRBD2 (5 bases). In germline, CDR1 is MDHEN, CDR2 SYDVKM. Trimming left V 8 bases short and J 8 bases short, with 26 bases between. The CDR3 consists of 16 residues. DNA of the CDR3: TGTGCCAGCCCCCCTACCGGGGTGCCGTCGGGTAGTACGCAGTATTTT. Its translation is CASPPTGVPSGSTQYF.

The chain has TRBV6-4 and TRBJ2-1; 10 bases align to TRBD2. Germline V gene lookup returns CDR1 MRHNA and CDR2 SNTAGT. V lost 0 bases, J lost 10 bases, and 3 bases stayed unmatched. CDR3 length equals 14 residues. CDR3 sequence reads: CASSDSSSGGEQFF. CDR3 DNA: TGTGCCAGCAGTGACTCCTCTAGCGGGGGCGAGCAGTTCTTC.

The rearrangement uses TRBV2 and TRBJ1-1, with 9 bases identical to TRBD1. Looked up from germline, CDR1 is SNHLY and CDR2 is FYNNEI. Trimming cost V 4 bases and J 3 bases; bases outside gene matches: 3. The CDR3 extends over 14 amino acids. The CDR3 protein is CASSVRQGDTEAFF. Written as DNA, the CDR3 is TGTGCCAGCAGTGTGAGACAGGGGGACACTGAAGCTTTCTTT.

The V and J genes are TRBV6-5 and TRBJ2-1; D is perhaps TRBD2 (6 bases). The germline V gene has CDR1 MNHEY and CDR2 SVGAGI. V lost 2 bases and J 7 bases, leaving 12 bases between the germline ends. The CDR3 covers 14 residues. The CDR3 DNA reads TGTGCCAGCAGTTACGTCCGCGGGAATAATGAGCAGTTCTTC. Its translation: CASSYVRGNNEQFF.

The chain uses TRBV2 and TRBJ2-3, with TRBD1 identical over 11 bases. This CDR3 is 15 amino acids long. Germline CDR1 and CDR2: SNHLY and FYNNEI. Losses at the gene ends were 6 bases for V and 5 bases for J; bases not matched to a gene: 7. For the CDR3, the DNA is TGTGCCAGCAGGGAGGACAGGGGGCGCATAGATACGCAGTATTTT. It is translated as CASREDRGRIDTQYF. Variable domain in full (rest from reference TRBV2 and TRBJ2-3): EPEVTQTPSHQVTQMGQEVILRCVPISNHLYFYWYRQILGQKVEFLVSFYNNEISEKSEIFDDQFSVERPDGSNFTLKIRSTKLEDSAMYFCASREDRGRIDTQYFGPGTRLTVL.

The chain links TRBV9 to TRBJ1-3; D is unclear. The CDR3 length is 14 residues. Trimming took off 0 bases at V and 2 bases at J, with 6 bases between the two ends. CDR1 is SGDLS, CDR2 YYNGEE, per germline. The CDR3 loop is CASSVVAAGNTIYF. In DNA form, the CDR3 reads TGTGCCAGCAGCGTAGTGGCAGCTGGAAACACCATATATTTT.

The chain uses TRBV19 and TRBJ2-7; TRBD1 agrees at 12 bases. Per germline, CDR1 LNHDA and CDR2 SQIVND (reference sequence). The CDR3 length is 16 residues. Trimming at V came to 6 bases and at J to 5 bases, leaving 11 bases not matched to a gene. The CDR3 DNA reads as TGTGCCAGTAGCAATGACCGGGACAGGGGGCGGCACGAGCAGTACTTC. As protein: CASSNDRDRGRHEQYF.

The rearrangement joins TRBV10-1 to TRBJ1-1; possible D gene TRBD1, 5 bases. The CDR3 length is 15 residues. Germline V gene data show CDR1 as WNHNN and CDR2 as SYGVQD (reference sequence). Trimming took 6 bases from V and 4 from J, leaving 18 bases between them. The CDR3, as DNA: TGCGCCAGCAGCCCCCTCAGGGTAGCGGGCACTGAAGCTTTCTTT. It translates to CASSPLRVAGTEAFF.

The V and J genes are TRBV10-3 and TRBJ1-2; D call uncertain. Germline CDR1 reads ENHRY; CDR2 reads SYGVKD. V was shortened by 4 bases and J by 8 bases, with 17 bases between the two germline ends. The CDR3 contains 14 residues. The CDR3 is CAISGSQEISGYTF. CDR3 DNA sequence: TGTGCCATCAGTGGCTCGCAAGAGATTTCGGGCTACACCTTC.

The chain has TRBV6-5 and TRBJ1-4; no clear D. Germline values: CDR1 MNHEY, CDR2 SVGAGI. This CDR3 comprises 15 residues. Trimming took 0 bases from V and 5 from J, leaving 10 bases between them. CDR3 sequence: CASSYSPGRNEKLFF. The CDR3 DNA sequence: TGTGCCAGCAGTTACTCACCAGGCCGAAATGAAAAACTGTTTTTT.

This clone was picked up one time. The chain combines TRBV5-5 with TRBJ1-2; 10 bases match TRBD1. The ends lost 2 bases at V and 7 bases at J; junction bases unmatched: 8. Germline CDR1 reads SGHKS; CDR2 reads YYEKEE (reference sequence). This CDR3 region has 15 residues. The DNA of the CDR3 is TGTGCCAGCAGCTTAGGTGGGGACAGGGGATTTGGCTACACCTTC. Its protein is CASSLGGDRGFGYTF.

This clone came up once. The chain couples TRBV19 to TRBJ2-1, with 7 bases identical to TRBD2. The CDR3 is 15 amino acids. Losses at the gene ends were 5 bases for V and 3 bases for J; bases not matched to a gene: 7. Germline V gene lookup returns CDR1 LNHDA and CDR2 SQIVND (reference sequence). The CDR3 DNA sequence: TGTGCCAGTAGTGTAGCGGGTTTGGACTACAATGAGCAGTTCTTC. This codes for CASSVAGLDYNEQFF.

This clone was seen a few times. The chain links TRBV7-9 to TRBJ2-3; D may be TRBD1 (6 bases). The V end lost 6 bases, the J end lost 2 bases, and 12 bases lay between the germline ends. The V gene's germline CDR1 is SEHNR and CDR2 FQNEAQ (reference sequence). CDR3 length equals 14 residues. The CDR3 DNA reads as TGTGCCAGCAGACGGGACACTTACACAGATACGCAGTATTTT. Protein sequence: CASRRDTYTDTQYF.

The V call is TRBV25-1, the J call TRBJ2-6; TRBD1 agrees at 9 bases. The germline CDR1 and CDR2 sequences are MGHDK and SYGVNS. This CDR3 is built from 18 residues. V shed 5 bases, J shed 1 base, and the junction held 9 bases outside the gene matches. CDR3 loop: CASSRAGTGLSGANVLTF. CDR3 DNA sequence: TGTGCCAGCAGTAGGGCTGGGACAGGGCTATCTGGGGCCAACGTCCTGACTTTC.

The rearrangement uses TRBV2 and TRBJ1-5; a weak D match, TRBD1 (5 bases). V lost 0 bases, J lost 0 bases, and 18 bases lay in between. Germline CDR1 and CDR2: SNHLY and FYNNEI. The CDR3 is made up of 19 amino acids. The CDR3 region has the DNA TGTGCCAGCAGTGAAGCCGCGGGACTTCCCCCTTATAGCAATCAGCCCCAGCATTTT. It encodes CASSEAAGLPPYSNQPQHF.

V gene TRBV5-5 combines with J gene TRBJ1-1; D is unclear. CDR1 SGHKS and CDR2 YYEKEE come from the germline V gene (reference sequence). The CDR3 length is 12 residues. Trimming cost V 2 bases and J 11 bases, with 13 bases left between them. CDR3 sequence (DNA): TGTGCCAGCAGCTTTGACTTACATAGGGCTTTCTTT. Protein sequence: CASSFDLHRAFF.

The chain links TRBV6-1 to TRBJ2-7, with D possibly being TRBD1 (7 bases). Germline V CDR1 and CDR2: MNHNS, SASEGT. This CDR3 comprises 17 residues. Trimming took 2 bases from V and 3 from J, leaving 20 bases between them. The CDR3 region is CASSETQGGLLGYEQYF. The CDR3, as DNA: TGTGCCAGCAGTGAAACCCAGGGGGGTTTGTTAGGCTACGAGCAGTACTTC.

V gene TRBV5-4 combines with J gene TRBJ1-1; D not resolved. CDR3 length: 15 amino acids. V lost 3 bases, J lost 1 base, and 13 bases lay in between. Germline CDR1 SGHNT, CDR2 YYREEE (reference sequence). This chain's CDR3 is CASSSAENGNTEAFF. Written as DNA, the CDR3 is TGTGCCAGCAGCTCCGCTGAGAATGGGAACACTGAAGCTTTCTTT.

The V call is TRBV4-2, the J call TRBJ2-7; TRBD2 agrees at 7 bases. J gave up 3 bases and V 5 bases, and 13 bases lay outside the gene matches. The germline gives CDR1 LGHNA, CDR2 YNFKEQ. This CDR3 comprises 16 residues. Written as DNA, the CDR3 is TGTGCCAGCAGCACCGGGGGGAGCGGATCCCTCTACGAGCAGTACTTC. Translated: CASSTGGSGSLYEQYF.

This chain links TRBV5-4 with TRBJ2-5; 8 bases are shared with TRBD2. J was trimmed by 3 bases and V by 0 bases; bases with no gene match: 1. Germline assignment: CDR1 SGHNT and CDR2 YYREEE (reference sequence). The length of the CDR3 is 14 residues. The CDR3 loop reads CASSLELAEETQYF. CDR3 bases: TGTGCCAGCAGCTTGGAACTAGCGGAAGAGACCCAGTACTTC.

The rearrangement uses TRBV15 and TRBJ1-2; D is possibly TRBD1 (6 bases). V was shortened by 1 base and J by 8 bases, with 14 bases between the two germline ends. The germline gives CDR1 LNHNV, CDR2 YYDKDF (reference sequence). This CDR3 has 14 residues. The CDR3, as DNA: TGTGCCACCAGCAGAGGCAGGGGACCCCCCGGCTACACCTTC. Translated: CATSRGRGPPGYTF.

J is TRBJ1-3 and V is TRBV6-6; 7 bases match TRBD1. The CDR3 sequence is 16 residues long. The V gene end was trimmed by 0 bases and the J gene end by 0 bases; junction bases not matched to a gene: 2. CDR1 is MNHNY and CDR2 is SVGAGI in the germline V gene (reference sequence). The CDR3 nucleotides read TGTGCCAGCAGTTACTCGACAGGGAGCTCTGGAAACACCATATATTTT. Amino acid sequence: CASSYSTGSSGNTIYF.

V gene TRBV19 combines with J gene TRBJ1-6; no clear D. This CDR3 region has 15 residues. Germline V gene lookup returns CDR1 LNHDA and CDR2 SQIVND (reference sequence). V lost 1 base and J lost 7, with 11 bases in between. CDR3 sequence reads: CASSIARVPNSPLHF. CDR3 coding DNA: TGTGCCAGTAGTATAGCGCGGGTCCCAAATTCACCCCTCCACTTT.

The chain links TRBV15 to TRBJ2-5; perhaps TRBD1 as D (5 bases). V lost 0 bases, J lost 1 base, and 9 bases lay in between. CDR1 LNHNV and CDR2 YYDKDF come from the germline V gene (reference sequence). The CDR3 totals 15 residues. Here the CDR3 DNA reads TGTGCCACCAGCAGAGACAGGGCCACCCAAGAGACCCAGTACTTC. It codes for CATSRDRATQETQYF.

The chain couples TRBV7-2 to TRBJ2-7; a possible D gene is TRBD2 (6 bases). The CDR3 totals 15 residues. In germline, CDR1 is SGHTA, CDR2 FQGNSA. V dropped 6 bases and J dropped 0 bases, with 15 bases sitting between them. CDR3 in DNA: TGTGCCAGCAGGCCGCCGCGGGGCACCTCCTACGAGCAGTACTTC. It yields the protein CASRPPRGTSYEQYF.

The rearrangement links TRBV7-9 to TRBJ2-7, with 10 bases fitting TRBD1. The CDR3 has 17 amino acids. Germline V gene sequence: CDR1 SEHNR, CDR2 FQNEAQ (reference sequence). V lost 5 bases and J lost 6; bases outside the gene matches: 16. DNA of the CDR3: TGTGCCAGCAGCGGACCCGGGACAGGGGTAATTCGGGGCGAGCAGTACTTC. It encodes CASSGPGTGVIRGEQYF.

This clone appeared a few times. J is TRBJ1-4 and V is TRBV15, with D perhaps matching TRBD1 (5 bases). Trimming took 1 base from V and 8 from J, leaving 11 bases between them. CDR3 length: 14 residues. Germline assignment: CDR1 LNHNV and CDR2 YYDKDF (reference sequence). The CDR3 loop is CATSRAREGEKLFF. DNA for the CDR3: TGTGCCACCAGCAGAGCCAGGGAAGGGGAAAAACTGTTTTTT.

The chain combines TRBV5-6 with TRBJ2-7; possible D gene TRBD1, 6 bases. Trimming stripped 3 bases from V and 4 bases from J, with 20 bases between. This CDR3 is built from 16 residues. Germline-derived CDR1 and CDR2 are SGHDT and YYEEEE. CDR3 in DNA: TGTGCCAGCAGCTCACCCCCGGGTCGGGACATATACGAGCAGTACTTC. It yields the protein CASSSPPGRDIYEQYF.

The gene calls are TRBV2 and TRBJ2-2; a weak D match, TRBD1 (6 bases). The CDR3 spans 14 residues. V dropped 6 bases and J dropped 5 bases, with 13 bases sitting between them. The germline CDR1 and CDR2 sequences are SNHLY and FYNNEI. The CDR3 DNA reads TGTGCCAGCAGCCTACAGGGTGGGACCGGGGAGCTGTTTTTT. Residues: CASSLQGGTGELFF.

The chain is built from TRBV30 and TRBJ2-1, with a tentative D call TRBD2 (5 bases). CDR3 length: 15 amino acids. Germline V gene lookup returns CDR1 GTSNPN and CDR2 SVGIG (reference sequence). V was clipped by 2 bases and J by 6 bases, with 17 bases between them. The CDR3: CAWSLDLGGLNEQFF. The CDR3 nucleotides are TGTGCCTGGAGTCTAGACTTAGGCGGACTCAATGAGCAGTTCTTC.

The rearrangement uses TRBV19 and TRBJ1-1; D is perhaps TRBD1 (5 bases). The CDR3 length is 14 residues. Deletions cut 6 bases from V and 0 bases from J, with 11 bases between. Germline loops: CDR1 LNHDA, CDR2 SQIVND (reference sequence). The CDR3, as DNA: TGTGCCAGTAGGGAGGGACCTATGAACACTGAAGCTTTCTTT. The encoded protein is CASREGPMNTEAFF. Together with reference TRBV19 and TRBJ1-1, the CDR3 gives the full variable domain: DGGITQSPKYLFRKEGQNVTLSCEQNLNHDAMYWYRQDPGQGLRLIYYSQIVNDFQKGDIAEGYSVSREKKESFPLTVTSAQKNPTAFYLCASREGPMNTEAFFGQGTRLTVV.

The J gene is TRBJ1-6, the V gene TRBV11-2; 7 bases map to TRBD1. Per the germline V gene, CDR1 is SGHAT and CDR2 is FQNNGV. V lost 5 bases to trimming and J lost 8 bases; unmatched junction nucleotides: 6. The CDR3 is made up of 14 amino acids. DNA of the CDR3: TGTGCCAGCAGCCCCGGGACAGCTTATTCACCCCTCCACTTT. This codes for CASSPGTAYSPLHF.